This T cell receptor beta chain was identified in a study of T cell changes during pregnancy in multiple sclerosis. The CDR3 runs 14 residues. Germline CDR1 is SEHNR and CDR2 is FQNEAQ (reference sequence). V was pared by 5 bases and J by 0 bases, with 3 bases of the junction left unmatched. Profiling relied on immunoSEQ multiplex PCR, and the TCRdb table lists in-frame clones only, not all of them. The sample lists 95,000 to 150,000 clones, about 93% seen once, with 6% to 7% in the top ten. This TCR derives from a female donor with multiple sclerosis, enrolled in a pregnancy study. This chain connects TRBV7-9 to TRBJ2-7, with 8 bases lining up with TRBD2. This material consisted of peripheral blood, taken before pregnancy. The CDR3 DNA follows: TGTGCCAGCAGCACAACTAGCGGCTCCTACGAGCAGTACTTC. It is translated as CASSTTSGSYEQYF.